Listed below are T cell receptor beta chains from one sample, sequenced in a study of blood T cells in healthy people across ages. One entry per CDR3 protein, called by TCRdb with MiXCR from the 5' RACE reads. The repertoire includes approximately 810,000 distinct CDR3 sequences, roughly 35% of them detected once, and roughly 13% sits in the top ten. The specimen was blood. Every receptor here comes from a man between 18 and 29 years old in good health. Both conserved end residues are part of each CDR3. D genes are given only for firm matches. Some rows have no size entry. The others give once, few or many, or a class for an expanded clone.

TRBJ2-3 . TRBV12-3/TRBV12-4 once TGTGCCAGCAGGGACGTGGGAGCAGATGTGGAGTATTTT CASRDVGADVEYF
TRBJ1-2 . TRBV4-1 many TGCGCCAGCAGCTCGATTGAGGGGCAGTTGGGGTATGGCTACACCTTC CASSSIEGQLGYGYTF
TRBJ2-1 . TRBV13 . TGTGCCAGCAGCTCCGGTCAGGACAGTACCTACAATGAGCAGTTCTTC CASSSGQDSTYNEQFF
TRBJ2-3 TRBD1 TRBV4-3 many TGCGCCAGCAGCCCACGCGAGGACAGGGTCACAGATACGCAGTATTTT CASSPREDRVTDTQYF
TRBJ2-7 . TRBV7-2 once TGTGCCAGCAGCTTACGGGGGAAAGGGGCTTACAATGAGCAGTACTTC CASSLRGKGAYNEQYF
TRBJ2-1 TRBD1 TRBV6-5 few TGTGCCAGCAGTCCCTGGACAGGGGGCAATGAGCAGTTCTTC CASSPWTGGNEQFF
TRBJ1-4 . TRBV6-5 . TGTGCCAGCAGTTACTCGGTAACTAATGAAAAACTGTTTTTT CASSYSVTNEKLFF
TRBJ1-1 TRBD1 TRBV4-3 . TGCGCCAGCAGCCAAAATTACTTCAGGGGGTCCGGAGCTTTCTTT CASSQNYFRGSGAFF
TRBJ1-2 TRBD1 TRBV6-5 many TGTGCCAGCAGCAACGACAGGGACTATGGCTACACCTTC CASSNDRDYGYTF
TRBJ1-6 . TRBV7-9 . TGTGCCAGCAGCTTAGTAGCGGGAGAAAATCCACCCCTCCACTTT CASSLVAGENPPLHF
TRBJ2-2 . TRBV7-8 . TGTGCCAGCAGAGTGAGGTGGCAGGGGAACACCGGGGAGCTGTTTTTT CASRVRWQGNTGELFF
TRBJ2-1 . TRBV4-3 . TGCCCCAGCAGCCAGATACCTCCTGGATTAACCTACAATGAGCAGTTCTTC CPSSQIPPGLTYNEQFF
TRBJ2-3 . TRBV7-3 . TGTGCCAGCAACTTCGGAGATACGCAGTATTTT CASNFGDTQYF
TRBJ1-1 TRBD1 TRBV12-3/TRBV12-4 . TGTGCCAGCAGTTTTTTACAGGGGGCAAGTGGCACTGAAGCTTTCTTT CASSFLQGASGTEAFF
TRBJ2-7 . TRBV4-1 few TGCGCCAGCAGCCCCCGGGACATACTCCTCAATGAGCAGTACTTC CASSPRDILLNEQYF
TRBJ2-5 . TRBV10-3 few TGTGCCATCAGCCCTACCGGGTCGTACCAAGAGACCCAGTACTTC CAISPTGSYQETQYF
TRBJ2-7 . TRBV20-1 many TGCAGTGCTCTCGGAGCGTACGAGCAGTACTTC CSALGAYEQYF
TRBJ2-7 . TRBV7-9 . TGTGCCAGCAGCTCAGGGTCAGGGCACTACGAGCAGTACTTC CASSSGSGHYEQYF
TRBJ1-5 . TRBV19 . TGTGCCAGTAGTAAAAATTTGGGTCGGCCCCAGCATTTT CASSKNLGRPQHF
TRBJ2-7 TRBD2 TRBV29-1 . TGCAGCGCCAAACTAGCGTCCTACGAGCAGTACTTC CSAKLASYEQYF
TRBJ2-7 . TRBV19 few TGTGCCAGTAGCCGGACCGTCATCTCCTACGAGCAGTACTTC CASSRTVISYEQYF
TRBJ2-3 . TRBV25-1 . TGTGCCAGCAGCAAGGGGGAGGGGGCAGTGGCAGATACGCAGTATTTT CASSKGEGAVADTQYF
TRBJ1-2 TRBD1 TRBV12-3/TRBV12-4 once TGTGCCAGCGCCAGAGAAGGGGGCCACTATGGCTACACCTTC CASAREGGHYGYTF
TRBJ1-4 . TRBV4-1 . TGCGCCAGCAGCCCTCGGATGCCAACTAGTGAAAAACTGTTTTTT CASSPRMPTSEKLFF
TRBJ1-2 . TRBV6-1 few TGTGCCAGCAGACCGTATCAGGGTAACTATGGCTACACCTTC CASRPYQGNYGYTF
TRBJ1-5 . TRBV12-5 few TGTGCTAGTGGTTTGGTCTCACAGGGTAATCAGCCCCAGCATTTT CASGLVSQGNQPQHF
TRBJ2-1 . TRBV5-4 . TGTGCCAGCACCAAACAGGGGAGGGAGAATGAGCAGTTCTTC CASTKQGRENEQFF
TRBJ2-5 . TRBV3-1 . TGTGCCAGCAGCTCTCATGGGCACACCGTACGGGAGACCCAGTACTTC CASSSHGHTVRETQYF
TRBJ1-6 TRBD1 TRBV11-2 . TGTGCCAGCCGACGTCCCGGGACAGGGTTCGGCGGGTCACCCCTCCACTTT CASRRPGTGFGGSPLHF
TRBJ1-1 . TRBV19 . TGTGCCAGTAGTCGACAGATTAGTGACACTGAAGCTTTCTTT CASSRQISDTEAFF
TRBJ2-7 . TRBV5-1 many TGCGCCAGCAGTATGGTGGGCAGATCCTACGAGCAGTACTTC CASSMVGRSYEQYF
TRBJ1-6 . TRBV7-6 few TGTGCCAGCAGCTTGACTGAAACCTATAATTCACCCCTCCACTTT CASSLTETYNSPLHF
TRBJ2-1 . TRBV7-3 . TGTGCCAGCAGCCTCCCACCGTCTCGGGAGCAGTTCTTC CASSLPPSREQFF
TRBJ2-3 . TRBV21-1 . TGTGCCAGCCCCACCCCAGATACGCAGTATTTT CASPTPDTQYF
TRBJ2-1 . TRBV20-1 . TGCAGTGCTCTCCAGAGGGGGAGCTACAATGAGCAGTTCTTC CSALQRGSYNEQFF
TRBJ2-5 . TRBV7-8 few TGTGCCAGCAGCTTACCGAACCAAGAGACCCAGTACTTC CASSLPNQETQYF
TRBJ2-7 TRBD1 TRBV12-3/TRBV12-4 many TGTGCCAGCAGTTTCAGGCAGCAGGGGGTTCGCGAGCAGTACTTC CASSFRQQGVREQYF
TRBJ2-5 TRBD1 TRBV10-3 few TGTGCCATCAGCCCCGACAGGGGTGGCGAGACCCAGTACTTC CAISPDRGGETQYF
TRBJ1-3 . TRBV12-3/TRBV12-4 . TGTGCCAGCAGTTTACGGTTATCTGGAAACACCATATATTTT CASSLRLSGNTIYF
TRBJ1-4 . TRBV6-2/TRBV6-3 . TGTGCCAGCAGTTCCTCCGGAACAGGGCAGAGTGAAAAACTGTTTTTT CASSSSGTGQSEKLFF
TRBJ2-1 TRBD1 TRBV13 . TGTGCCAGCAGCCCACAACTTACAGGGGGACGTGAGCAGTTCTTC CASSPQLTGGREQFF
TRBJ2-6 TRBD1 TRBV12-3/TRBV12-4 . TGTGCCAGCAGTTTAGCGCGCGGGACAGGGGGTCCTGGGGCCAACGTCCTGACTTTC CASSLARGTGGPGANVLTF
TRBJ2-1 . TRBV6-2/TRBV6-3 few TGTGCCAGCAGCCCCGCCGAGGGCAGGGAAGGCAATGAGCAGTTCTTC CASSPAEGREGNEQFF
TRBJ1-2 . TRBV10-3 few TGTGCCATCAGACACAGGGAGAACTATGGCTACACCTTC CAIRHRENYGYTF
TRBJ2-6 . TRBV7-2 many TGTGCCAGTCCGTTACCCGTTGGGGCCAACGTCCTGACTTTC CASPLPVGANVLTF
TRBJ2-5 . TRBV7-2 many TGTGCCAGCAGCTTAGGAGTCAAAAAGACCCAGTACTTC CASSLGVKKTQYF